This TCR beta chain was captured in a study of beta chain features in type 1 diabetes. As for the study in general: Age, gender and cell yields were similar between patients and healthy donors. Sorted cells, approximately 110,000,000 in number, were examined across all samples.

Sorting produced populations that all topped 95% purity. Trimming cost V 0 bases and J 3 bases, with 15 bases left between them. Germline loops: CDR1 LGHNA, CDR2 YNFKEQ. The CDR3 sequence is 17 residues long. What was sequenced were expressed TCRB transcripts, since all of the isolated RNA had been reverse transcribed. The study sequenced naive, central memory and regulatory T cell samples to an average of around 3.4 million reads. Sequencing used immunoSEQ multiplex PCR; TCRdb keeps in-frame clones, though not all of them. The profile shows around 200,000 clones, around 13% of them singletons. This rearrangement joins TRBV4-2 to TRBJ1-3; D gene ambiguous. The receptor was isolated from a woman aged 18 to 35 in good health. The sample taken for sequencing was central memory CD4+ T cells from blood. In DNA, the CDR3 is TGTGCCAGCAGCCAAGATCCTAAACCACCGCTTGGAAACACCATATATTTT. Encoded protein: CASSQDPKPPLGNTIYF.